The 22 T cell receptor beta chains reported below all come from one sample, sequenced in a study of cytomegalovirus exposure and HLA in healthy donors. Primers for the PCR totalled 60 Vbeta and 13 Jbeta. Produced via immunoSEQ multiplex PCR; TCRdb's table is partial and in-frame only. The sample comprises 120,000 to 150,000 clones, around 80% of which are singletons, and about 5.6% rests with the top ten. Material: PBMCs. The receptor set was obtained from a man in his thirties or forties in good health and CMV-seropositive.

This chain joins TRBV5-8 and TRBJ1-1, with 8 bases aligning to TRBD1. V lost 5 bases and J lost 4; bases outside the gene matches: 4. There are 13 residues in the CDR3. Germline V gives CDR1 SGHTS, CDR2 YDEGEE. As DNA, the CDR3 is TGTGCCAGCAGTTTGACAGGGGCCACTGAAGCTTTCTTT. This gives the protein CASSLTGATEAFF.

This rearrangement joins TRBV5-4 to TRBJ1-1; D is undetermined. The V and J ends lost 4 bases and 8 bases respectively, with 12 bases between them. Germline assignment: CDR1 SGHNT and CDR2 YYREEE (reference sequence). The CDR3 runs to 12 residues. The CDR3 sequence is CASSTGLREAFF. DNA of the CDR3: TGTGCCAGCAGCACCGGACTTAGAGAAGCTTTCTTT.

This clone has a single count. This chain connects TRBV9 to TRBJ1-2; no clear D gene. CDR1 SGDLS and CDR2 YYNGEE come from the germline V gene. Trimming pared 3 bases from V and 8 bases from J, leaving 17 bases between. The CDR3 is 14 amino acids. CDR3 in DNA: TGTGCCAGCAGCGATAACCTCGGGTCTCGAGGCTACACCTTC. This encodes CASSDNLGSRGYTF.

The chain is built from TRBV4-1 and TRBJ2-6, with 8 bases identical to TRBD1. CDR1 and CDR2 (germline): MGHRA, YSYEKL. CDR3 length: 18 amino acids. V was clipped by 4 bases and J by 0 bases; unmatched bases: 8. The CDR3 spells CASSRGQGANSGANVLTF. The CDR3 region has the DNA TGCGCCAGCAGCCGGGGGCAGGGGGCGAACTCTGGGGCCAACGTCCTGACTTTC.

The rearrangement joins TRBV5-1 to TRBJ1-5; 9 bases line up with TRBD1. The DNA end favors TRBJ2-3, so the J call may be wrong. Germline-derived CDR1 and CDR2 are SGHRS and YFSETQ. The CDR3 is 14 amino acids. For the CDR3, the DNA is TGCGCCAGCAGTTTAACAGGGGGCGATCAGCCCCAGTATTTT. This sequence encodes CASSLTGGDQPQYF.

This chain uses TRBV5-4 with TRBJ2-1; D unresolved. There are 15 residues in the CDR3. Trimming took 0 bases from V and 5 from J, leaving 12 bases between them. Germline V gene lookup returns CDR1 SGHNT and CDR2 YYREEE (reference sequence). CDR3 amino acids: CASSLGRIVNNEQFF. The CDR3, as DNA: TGTGCCAGCAGCTTGGGGAGAATAGTTAACAATGAGCAGTTCTTC.

V is TRBV5-6 and J is TRBJ2-3, with 10 nucleotides matching TRBD1. Germline assignment: CDR1 SGHDT and CDR2 YYEEEE. The CDR3 spans 16 residues. V lost 4 bases to trimming and J lost 5 bases; unmatched junction nucleotides: 10. The CDR3 is CASSIVGTGVEDTQYF. The CDR3, as DNA: TGTGCCAGCAGCATAGTAGGGACAGGGGTTGAAGATACGCAGTATTTT. The full variable domain, in which reference TRBV5-6 and TRBJ2-3 provide the parts outside the CDR3, is DAGVTQSPTHLIKTRGQQVTLRCSPKSGHDTVSWYQQALGQGPQFIFQYYEEEERQRGNFPDRFSGHQFPNYSSELNVNALLLGDSALYLCASSIVGTGVEDTQYFGPGTRLTVL.

This sequence joins TRBV7-2 and TRBJ1-6; possible D gene TRBD1, 5 bases. Trimming stripped 5 bases from V and 0 bases from J, with 14 bases between. Germline CDR1 and CDR2: SGHTA and FQGNSA. This CDR3 is 17 amino acids long. DNA for the CDR3: TGTGCCAGCAGCCCTGTTGGGGGGAGCTCCTATAATTCACCCCTCCACTTT. This gives the protein CASSPVGGSSYNSPLHF.

This chain joins TRBV28 and TRBJ1-1; D possibly corresponds to TRBD1 (6 bases). Germline lookup yields CDR1 MDHEN and CDR2 SYDVKM. The CDR3 loop spans 12 amino acids. The CDR3 DNA sequence: TGTGTAACCGACAGGTACAACACTGAAGCTTTCTTT. Protein: CVTDRYNTEAFF.

In this sample, this clone turned up once. CDR3 in DNA: TGTGCCAGCGACGCGGGGGGGCGAAGAGTCAAAAACATTCAGTACTTC. As protein: CASDAGGRRVKNIQYF. The chain is built from TRBV28 and TRBJ2-4, with 9 bases aligning to TRBD2. This CDR3 has 16 residues. CDR1 and CDR2 (germline): MDHEN, SYDVKM. Losses at the gene ends were 8 bases for V and 3 bases for J; bases not matched to a gene: 11.

J is TRBJ1-2 and V is TRBV7-9; 11 nucleotides agree with TRBD1. V trimming: 6 bases; J trimming: 5 bases; junction bases outside the gene matches: 2. The CDR3 contains 13 residues. Germline-derived CDR1 and CDR2 are SEHNR and FQNEAQ (reference sequence). The CDR3 reads CASRGQGAYGYTF. The CDR3 nucleotides are TGTGCCAGCAGAGGACAGGGGGCATATGGCTACACCTTC. Together with reference TRBV7-9 and TRBJ1-2, the CDR3 gives the full variable domain: DTGVSQNPRHKITKRGQNVTFRCDPISEHNRLYWYRQTLGQGPEFLTYFQNEAQLEKSRLLSDRFSAERPKGSFSTLEIQRTEQGDSAMYLCASRGQGAYGYTFGSGTRLTVV.

The chain joins TRBV7-9 to TRBJ2-7; D gene uncertain. Deletions cut 4 bases from V and 2 bases from J, with 6 bases between. This CDR3 has 12 amino acids. Germline V CDR1 and CDR2: SEHNR, FQNEAQ (reference sequence). For the CDR3, the DNA is TGTGCCAGCAGCTCGGGTACCTACGAGCAGTACTTC. Protein sequence: CASSSGTYEQYF.

The chain is built from TRBV4-1 and TRBJ2-2; 10 bases align to TRBD1. The trim removed 4 bases at V and 1 base at J, leaving 6 bases unmatched. CDR1 and CDR2 (germline): MGHRA, YSYEKL. The CDR3 sequence is 17 residues long. CDR3 residues: CASSRQTGGENTGELFF. The DNA for the CDR3 is TGCGCCAGCAGCCGTCAGACAGGGGGCGAGAACACCGGGGAGCTGTTTTTT.

This chain joins TRBV5-1 and TRBJ2-3; 7 positions agree with TRBD1. There are 18 residues in the CDR3. The V gene end was trimmed by 0 bases and the J gene end by 4 bases; junction bases not matched to a gene: 14. Germline V gene sequence: CDR1 SGHRS, CDR2 YFSETQ. CDR3 sequence reads: CASSLDEGGSLFADTQYF. CDR3 sequence (DNA): TGCGCCAGCAGCTTGGATGAAGGGGGCTCCCTCTTCGCAGATACGCAGTATTTT. The complete variable domain, with remaining parts taken from reference TRBV5-1 and TRBJ2-3, reads KAGVTQTPRYLIKTRGQQVTLSCSPISGHRSVSWYQQTPGQGLQFLFEYFSETQRNKGNFPGRFSGRQFSNSRSEMNVSTLELGDSALYLCASSLDEGGSLFADTQYFGPGTRLTVL.

The chain has TRBV6-4 and TRBJ2-3; 10 bases fit TRBD2. Germline CDR1 and CDR2: MRHNA and SNTAGT. V was pared by 7 bases and J by 0 bases, with 4 bases of the junction left unmatched. This CDR3 spans 15 amino acids. The CDR3 DNA reads TGTGCCAGCAAGTCTAGCGGGGGTAGCACAGATACGCAGTATTTT. Translated: CASKSSGGSTDTQYF.

The chain recombines TRBV4-1 with TRBJ1-1; the D is unclear. This CDR3 spans 14 amino acids. The ends were cut back, 5 bases at V and 0 bases at J, with 10 bases in the middle. Germline CDR1 and CDR2: MGHRA and YSYEKL. For the CDR3, the DNA is TGCGCCAGCAGCTCGCCGACATTGAACACTGAAGCTTTCTTT. Amino acid sequence: CASSSPTLNTEAFF.

The chain links TRBV29-1 to TRBJ1-2; 10 nucleotides match TRBD1. Per the germline V gene, CDR1 is SQVTM and CDR2 is ANQGSEA. The CDR3 sequence is 16 residues long. Germline trimming cut 0 bases from V and 0 bases from J; bases unmatched to any gene: 4. The CDR3 spells CSVEERGQGANYGYTF. CDR3 nucleotides: TGCAGCGTTGAAGAGCGCGGACAGGGGGCTAACTATGGCTACACCTTC.

The chain links TRBV11-2 to TRBJ1-2; 9 nucleotides align to TRBD1. The J segment lost 13 bases and the V segment lost 1 base, leaving 13 bases of the junction unmatched. This CDR3 spans 15 amino acids. Germline CDR1 SGHAT, CDR2 FQNNGV. The DNA of the CDR3 is TGTGCCAGCAGCTTAGTAATCGACCGGGACAGGGTATGCACCTTC. As protein: CASSLVIDRDRVCTF.

The CDR3 DNA sequence: TGTGCCAGCAGTTCGTATTACACTGAAGCTTTCTTT. Protein: CASSSYYTEAFF. The V and J genes are TRBV28 and TRBJ1-1; D remains ambiguous. CDR1 MDHEN and CDR2 SYDVKM come from the germline V gene. CDR3 length equals 12 residues. V was shortened by 4 bases and J by 3 bases, with 6 bases between the two germline ends.

This clone was recorded once. The V and J genes are TRBV5-1 and TRBJ1-6; the D is unclear. The CDR3 is made up of 15 amino acids. From germline, CDR1 is SGHRS and CDR2 YFSETQ. The V gene lost 0 bases and the J gene lost 10 bases, with 14 bases spanning the gap. The CDR3 nucleotides read TGCGCCAGCAGCTTGGCTGTCCAGCGTCGGTCACCCCTCCACTTT. Encoded protein: CASSLAVQRRSPLHF.

J is TRBJ1-1 and V is TRBV7-2; unclear D gene. Trimming took off 1 base at V and 5 bases at J, with 11 bases between the two ends. CDR1 and CDR2 (germline): SGHTA, FQGNSA. The CDR3 spans 14 residues. In DNA, the CDR3 is TGTGCCAGCAGCTTAGAGTCGGGGTTTACTGAAGCTTTCTTT. Translating gives CASSLESGFTEAFF. Full variable domain (missing parts from reference TRBV7-2 and TRBJ1-1): GAGVSQSPSNKVTEKGKDVELRCDPISGHTALYWYRQSLGQGLEFLIYFQGNSAPDKSGLPSDRFSAERTGGSVSTLTIQRTQQEDSAVYLCASSLESGFTEAFFGQGTRLTVV.

As DNA, the CDR3 is TGTGCCAGTAGTATAGCTCCGTTCCGGACAGAAAAAAACACCGGGGAGCTGTTTTTT. Residues: CASSIAPFRTEKNTGELFF. This chain connects TRBV19 to TRBJ2-2; TRBD1 is a possible D gene (6 bases). The CDR3 covers 19 residues. Looked up from germline, CDR1 is LNHDA and CDR2 is SQIVND (reference sequence). Trimming left V 1 base short and J 2 bases short, with 20 bases between.